Listed below are T cell receptor beta chains from one sample, sequenced in a study of blood T cell repertoires in COVID-19. The table came from immunoSEQ multiplex PCR; TCRdb's copy has only in-frame clones and leaves some out. Of about 90,000 clones in the sample, approximately 83% are singletons; the top ten hold around 6.6%. What was sequenced was peripheral blood. These receptors were obtained from a man aged 55 to 70 with acute or convalescent COVID-19. Both conserved end residues are part of each CDR3. Fields, in order: CDR3 DNA, CDR3 protein, J gene, clone size, D gene, V gene. The D gene is left open where the match is weak. Some rows mark clone size as missing; the rest say once, few, many or name a class of expanded clone.

cdr3_nt: TGTGCCAGCAGCTCGACAGGGCTCAATCAGCCCCAGCATTTT
cdr3_aa: CASSSTGLNQPQHF
j_call: TRBJ1-5
clone_size: -
d_call: TRBD1
v_call: TRBV9

cdr3_nt: TGTGCCAGCAGCGTAGAGAACAGGTTGGATGAAAAACTGTTTTTT
cdr3_aa: CASSVENRLDEKLFF
j_call: TRBJ1-4
clone_size: -
d_call: -
v_call: TRBV9

cdr3_nt: TGTGCCAGCAGGCCCAGCCCGGGCACTGAAGCTTTCTTT
cdr3_aa: CASRPSPGTEAFF
j_call: TRBJ1-1
clone_size: -
d_call: -
v_call: TRBV2

cdr3_nt: TGCGCCAGCAGCTCGGGGACAGCTAATTCACCCCTCCACTTT
cdr3_aa: CASSSGTANSPLHF
j_call: TRBJ1-6
clone_size: -
d_call: TRBD1
v_call: TRBV5-1

cdr3_nt: TGTGCCAGCAGCTTAGACGCGCGTGGGGAGGATACTAATGAAAAACTGTTTTTT
cdr3_aa: CASSLDARGEDTNEKLFF
j_call: TRBJ1-4
clone_size: once
d_call: -
v_call: TRBV7-8

cdr3_nt: TGTGCCAGCTCACAGAAGCGGGGGGGTTCGAATGAGCAGTTCTTC
cdr3_aa: CASSQKRGGSNEQFF
j_call: TRBJ2-1
clone_size: -
d_call: TRBD2
v_call: TRBV18

cdr3_nt: TGTGCCAGCAGCCAAGATCCGAGGGTTTGGGACACTGAAGCTTTCTTT
cdr3_aa: CASSQDPRVWDTEAFF
j_call: TRBJ1-1
clone_size: -
d_call: -
v_call: TRBV3-1/TRBV3-2

cdr3_nt: TGTGCCAGCACCGCAGTCACCGGGGAGCTGTTTTTT
cdr3_aa: CASTAVTGELFF
j_call: TRBJ2-2
clone_size: -
d_call: -
v_call: TRBV27

cdr3_nt: TGTGCCAGCAGCGAGGACTACGAGCAGTACTTC
cdr3_aa: CASSEDYEQYF
j_call: TRBJ2-7
clone_size: -
d_call: -
v_call: TRBV7-2

cdr3_nt: TGCAGCGTTGTGGCCAGGAACTACGAGCAGTACTTC
cdr3_aa: CSVVARNYEQYF
j_call: TRBJ2-7
clone_size: -
d_call: -
v_call: TRBV29-1

cdr3_nt: TGCGCCAGCAGCTTGTACAGGGGTCCAAACACCGGGGAGCTGTTTTTT
cdr3_aa: CASSLYRGPNTGELFF
j_call: TRBJ2-2
clone_size: -
d_call: TRBD1
v_call: TRBV5-1

cdr3_nt: TGCGCCACCAGGACAGGGGGCCCCTACAATGAGCAGTTCTTC
cdr3_aa: CATRTGGPYNEQFF
j_call: TRBJ2-1
clone_size: -
d_call: TRBD1
v_call: TRBV5-1

cdr3_nt: TGCAGTGCTAGTAATTCACGGTCCCAGCATTTT
cdr3_aa: CSASNSRSQHF
j_call: TRBJ1-5
clone_size: -
d_call: -
v_call: TRBV20-1

cdr3_nt: TGTGCCAGCAGCTTAAAGAGCGGGGGGGCCTGGTACGAGCAGTACTTC
cdr3_aa: CASSLKSGGAWYEQYF
j_call: TRBJ2-7
clone_size: -
d_call: TRBD2
v_call: TRBV7-2

cdr3_nt: TGTGCCAGCAGCCTTTCTCCCCGGACAGGGGTTCCCTCGGATGAAAAACTGTTTTTT
cdr3_aa: CASSLSPRTGVPSDEKLFF
j_call: TRBJ1-4
clone_size: -
d_call: TRBD1
v_call: TRBV9